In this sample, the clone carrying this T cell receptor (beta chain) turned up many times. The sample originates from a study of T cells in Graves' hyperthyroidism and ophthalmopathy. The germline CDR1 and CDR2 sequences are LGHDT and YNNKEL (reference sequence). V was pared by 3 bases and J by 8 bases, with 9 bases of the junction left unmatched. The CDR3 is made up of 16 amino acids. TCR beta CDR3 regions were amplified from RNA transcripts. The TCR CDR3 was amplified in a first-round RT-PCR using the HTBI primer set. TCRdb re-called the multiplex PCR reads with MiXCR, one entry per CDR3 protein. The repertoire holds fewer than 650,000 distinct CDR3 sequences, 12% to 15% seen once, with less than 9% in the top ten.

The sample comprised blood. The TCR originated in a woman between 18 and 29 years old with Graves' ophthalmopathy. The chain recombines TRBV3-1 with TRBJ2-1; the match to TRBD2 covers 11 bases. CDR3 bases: TGTGCCAGCAGCCAGGGTCCTCTAGCGGGAGGCGATGAGCAGTTCTTC. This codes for CASSQGPLAGGDEQFF.